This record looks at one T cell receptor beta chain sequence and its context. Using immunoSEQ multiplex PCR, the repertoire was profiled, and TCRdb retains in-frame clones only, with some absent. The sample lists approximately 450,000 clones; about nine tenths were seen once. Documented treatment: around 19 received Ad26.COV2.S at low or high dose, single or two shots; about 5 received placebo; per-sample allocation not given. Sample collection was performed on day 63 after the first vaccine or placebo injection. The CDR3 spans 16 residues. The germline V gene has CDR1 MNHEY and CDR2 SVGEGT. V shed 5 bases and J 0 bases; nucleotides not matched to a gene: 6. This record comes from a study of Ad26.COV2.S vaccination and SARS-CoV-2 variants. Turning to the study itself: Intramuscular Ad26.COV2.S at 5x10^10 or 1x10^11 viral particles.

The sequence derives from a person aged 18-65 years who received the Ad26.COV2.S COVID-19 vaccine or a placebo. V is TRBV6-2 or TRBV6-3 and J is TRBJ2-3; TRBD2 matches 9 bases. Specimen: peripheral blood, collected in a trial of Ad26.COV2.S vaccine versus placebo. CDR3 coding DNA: TGTGCCAGCAGTCCCGACCTAGCGGGGAGCACAGATACGCAGTATTTT. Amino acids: CASSPDLAGSTDTQYF.